The rows below give T cell receptor beta chains drawn from one sample of a study of patients and donors after allogeneic stem cell transplantation. Via MiXCR, TCRdb re-called the RT-PCR reads, giving one row per CDR3 protein. The sample lists approximately 170,000 distinct CDR3 sequences; 24% were seen once. Sequencing was performed on blood, either unsorted or a sorted T cell fraction (not recorded which). The source of these receptors is a human donor who was either an allogeneic HSCT recipient or a stem cell or donor lymphocyte infusion donor (not recorded which). It is not recorded whose cells these are; they may come from a transplant donor. CDR3s include the opening cysteine and the closing phenylalanine or tryptophan. Only some rows state a clone size, as once, few, many or a class for expanded clones.

J: TRBJ1-1; V: TRBV6-2/TRBV6-3; size: -; CDR3: CASSIRQGWNTEAFF
J: TRBJ2-1; V: TRBV20-1; size: few; CDR3: CSARDPPRGGVEQFF
J: TRBJ1-1; V: TRBV20-1; size: -; CDR3: CSARDPGFPEAFF
J: TRBJ2-1; V: TRBV7-2; size: few; CDR3: CASSTGLAEGNEQFF
J: TRBJ1-2; V: TRBV29-1; size: -; CDR3: CSVDPPLGYTF
J: TRBJ1-2; V: TRBV7-9; size: -; CDR3: CASSTNGQSKGGYTF
J: TRBJ2-7; V: TRBV10-3; size: few; CDR3: CAIRPDSLSSYEQYF
J: TRBJ2-3; V: TRBV6-5; size: -; CDR3: CATSHVDTQYF
J: TRBJ2-5; V: TRBV7-9; size: -; CDR3: CASSLLGQGEETQYF
J: TRBJ2-7; V: TRBV27; size: -; CDR3: CASSLLGGRSYEQYF
J: TRBJ1-1; V: TRBV5-6; size: few; CDR3: CASSLRGRVTEAFF
J: TRBJ1-1; V: TRBV5-1; size: few; CDR3: CASSSAVDTEAFF
J: TRBJ1-6; V: TRBV4-1; size: -; CDR3: CASSTTPLQGRDSPLHF
J: TRBJ2-7; V: TRBV15; size: -; CDR3: CATSRDLPLTSGGANEQYF
J: TRBJ2-5; V: TRBV15; size: -; CDR3: CATSSASGSNQETQYF
J: TRBJ1-1; V: TRBV19; size: many; CDR3: CASSGWEQGSDTEAFF
J: TRBJ2-7; V: TRBV12-3/TRBV12-4; size: -; CDR3: CASSPRRTEQYF
J: TRBJ2-3; V: TRBV20-1; size: few; CDR3: CSARGQQNTDTQYF
J: TRBJ1-1; V: TRBV4-2; size: few; CDR3: CASSQKRTGRDTEAFF
J: TRBJ2-3; V: TRBV7-3; size: -; CDR3: CASSVNPGHSTDTQYF
J: TRBJ1-4; V: TRBV7-8; size: -; CDR3: CASSSLTTGLEKLFF
J: TRBJ1-1; V: TRBV20-1; size: few; CDR3: CSARDGENTEAFF
J: TRBJ2-1; V: TRBV7-7; size: few; CDR3: CASSPTLGAGYNEQFF
J: TRBJ2-3; V: TRBV3-1; size: -; CDR3: CASSQEGTDTQYF
J: TRBJ2-7; V: TRBV2; size: few; CDR3: CASSPWGSLTYEQYF
J: TRBJ2-1; V: TRBV6-2/TRBV6-3; size: once; CDR3: CASSPIPWTSGNNEQFF
J: TRBJ2-2; V: TRBV29-1; size: -; CDR3: CSVLWTPSGELFF
J: TRBJ1-1; V: TRBV5-1; size: -; CDR3: CASSLGGPTEAFF
J: TRBJ2-4; V: TRBV7-2; size: -; CDR3: CASKGDYEATKNIQYF
J: TRBJ2-1; V: TRBV12-3/TRBV12-4; size: -; CDR3: CASSLDTHEAGEQFF
J: TRBJ2-3; V: TRBV20-1; size: -; CDR3: CSASGILSTDTQYF
J: TRBJ1-1; V: TRBV5-1; size: -; CDR3: CASSLWGSQVEAFF
J: TRBJ1-1; V: TRBV5-1; size: many; CDR3: CASRGGKALNTEAFF
J: TRBJ1-3; V: TRBV7-9; size: few; CDR3: CASSPREAGPSGNTIYF
J: TRBJ2-4; V: TRBV20-1; size: -; CDR3: CSAPGLALAKNIQYF